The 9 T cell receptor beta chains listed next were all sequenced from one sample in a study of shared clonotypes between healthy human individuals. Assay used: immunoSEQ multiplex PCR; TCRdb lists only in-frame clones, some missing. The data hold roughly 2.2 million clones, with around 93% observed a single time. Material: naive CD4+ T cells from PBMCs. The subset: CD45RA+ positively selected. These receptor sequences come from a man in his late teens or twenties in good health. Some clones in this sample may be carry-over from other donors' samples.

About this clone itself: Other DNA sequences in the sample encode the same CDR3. CDR3 DNA sequence: TGTGCCAGCAGCCCTGGGGGGGTCCCCTACGAGCAGTACTTC. Translated: CASSPGGVPYEQYF. J is TRBJ2-7 and V is TRBV7-2, with 7 bases that match TRBD2. Germline CDR1 reads SGHTA; CDR2 reads FQGNSA. Germline trimming cut 5 bases from V and 2 bases from J; bases unmatched to any gene: 6. The CDR3 runs to 14 residues.

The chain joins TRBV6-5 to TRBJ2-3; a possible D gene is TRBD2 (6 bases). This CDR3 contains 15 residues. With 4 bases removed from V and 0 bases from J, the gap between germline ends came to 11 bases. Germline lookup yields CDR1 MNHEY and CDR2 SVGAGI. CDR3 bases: TGTGCCAGCAGTTCGGCGGGAATCAGCACAGATACGCAGTATTTT. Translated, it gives CASSSAGISTDTQYF.

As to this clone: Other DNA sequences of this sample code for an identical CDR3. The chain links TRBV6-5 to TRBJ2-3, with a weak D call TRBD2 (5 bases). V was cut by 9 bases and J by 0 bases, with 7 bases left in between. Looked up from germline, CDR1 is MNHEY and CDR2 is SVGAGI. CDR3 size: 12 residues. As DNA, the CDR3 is TGTGCCAGTCGGGGTAGCACAGATACGCAGTATTTT. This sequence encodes CASRGSTDTQYF.

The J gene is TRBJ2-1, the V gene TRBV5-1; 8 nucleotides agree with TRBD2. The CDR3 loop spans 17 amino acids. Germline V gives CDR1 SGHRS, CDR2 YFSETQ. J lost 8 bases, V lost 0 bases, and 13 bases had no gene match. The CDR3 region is CASSLVGLAGPSHEQFF. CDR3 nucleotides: TGCGCCAGCAGCTTGGTCGGGCTAGCGGGTCCCTCACATGAGCAGTTCTTC. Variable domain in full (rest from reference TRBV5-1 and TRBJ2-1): KAGVTQTPRYLIKTRGQQVTLSCSPISGHRSVSWYQQTPGQGLQFLFEYFSETQRNKGNFPGRFSGRQFSNSRSEMNVSTLELGDSALYLCASSLVGLAGPSHEQFFGPGTRLTVL.

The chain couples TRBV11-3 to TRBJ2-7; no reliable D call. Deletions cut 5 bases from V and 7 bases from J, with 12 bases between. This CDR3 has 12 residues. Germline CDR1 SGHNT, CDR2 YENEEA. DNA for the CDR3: TGTGCCAGCAGCGATGGTTGGGAAGAGCAGTACTTC. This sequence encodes CASSDGWEEQYF.

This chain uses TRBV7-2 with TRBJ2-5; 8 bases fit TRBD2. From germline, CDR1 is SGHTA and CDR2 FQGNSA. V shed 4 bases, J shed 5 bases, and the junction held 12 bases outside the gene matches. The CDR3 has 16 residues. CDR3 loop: CASSSRGLAAGETQYF. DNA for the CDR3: TGTGCCAGCAGCTCCCGAGGACTAGCTGCGGGGGAGACCCAGTACTTC. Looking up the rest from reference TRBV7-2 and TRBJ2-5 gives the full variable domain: GAGVSQSPSNKVTEKGKDVELRCDPISGHTALYWYRQSLGQGLEFLIYFQGNSAPDKSGLPSDRFSAERTGGSVSTLTIQRTQQEDSAVYLCASSSRGLAAGETQYFGPGTRLLVL.

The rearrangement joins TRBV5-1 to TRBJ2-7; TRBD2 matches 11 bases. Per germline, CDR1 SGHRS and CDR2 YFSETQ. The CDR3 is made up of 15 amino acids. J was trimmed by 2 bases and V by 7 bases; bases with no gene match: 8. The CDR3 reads CASRRTSGSPYEQYF. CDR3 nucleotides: TGCGCCAGCCGCCGTACTAGCGGGAGCCCCTACGAGCAGTACTTC.

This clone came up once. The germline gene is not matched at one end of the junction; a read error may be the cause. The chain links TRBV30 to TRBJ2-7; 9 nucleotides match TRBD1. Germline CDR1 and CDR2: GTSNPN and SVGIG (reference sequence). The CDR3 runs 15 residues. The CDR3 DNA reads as TGTGCCTGGACTGTAACGGGACAGGGAAGCTACGAGCGGTACTTC. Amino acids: CAWTVTGQGSYERYF.

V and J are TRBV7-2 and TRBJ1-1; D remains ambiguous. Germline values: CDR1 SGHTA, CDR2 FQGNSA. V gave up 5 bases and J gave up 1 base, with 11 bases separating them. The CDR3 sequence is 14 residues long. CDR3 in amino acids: CASSPFDANTEAFF. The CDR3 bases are TGTGCCAGCAGCCCCTTCGACGCGAACACTGAAGCTTTCTTT.